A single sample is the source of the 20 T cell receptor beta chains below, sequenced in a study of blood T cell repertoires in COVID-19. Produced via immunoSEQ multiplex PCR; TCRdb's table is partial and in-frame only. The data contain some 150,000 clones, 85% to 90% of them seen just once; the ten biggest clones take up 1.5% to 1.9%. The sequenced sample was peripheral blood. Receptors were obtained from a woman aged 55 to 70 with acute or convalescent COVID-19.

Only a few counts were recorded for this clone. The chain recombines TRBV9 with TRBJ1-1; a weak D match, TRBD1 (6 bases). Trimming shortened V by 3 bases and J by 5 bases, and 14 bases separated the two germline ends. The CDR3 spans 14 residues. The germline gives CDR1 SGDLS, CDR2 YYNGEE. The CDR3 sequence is CASSAGHSGTEAFF. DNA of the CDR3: TGTGCCAGCAGCGCGGGACATTCGGGAACTGAAGCTTTCTTT. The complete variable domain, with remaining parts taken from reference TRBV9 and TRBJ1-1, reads DSGVTQTPKHLITATGQRVTLRCSPRSGDLSVYWYQQSLDQGLQFLIQYYNGEERAKGNILERFSAQQFPDLHSELNLSSLELGDSALYFCASSAGHSGTEAFFGQGTRLTVV.

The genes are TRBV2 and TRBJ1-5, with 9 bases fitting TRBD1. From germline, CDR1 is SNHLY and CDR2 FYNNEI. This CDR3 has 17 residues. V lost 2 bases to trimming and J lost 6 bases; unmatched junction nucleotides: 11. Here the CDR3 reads CASSEPVGQGGTQPQHF. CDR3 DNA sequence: TGTGCCAGCAGTGAACCCGTGGGACAGGGTGGGACTCAGCCCCAGCATTTT. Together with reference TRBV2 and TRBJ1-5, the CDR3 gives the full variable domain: EPEVTQTPSHQVTQMGQEVILRCVPISNHLYFYWYRQILGQKVEFLVSFYNNEISEKSEIFDDQFSVERPDGSNFTLKIRSTKLEDSAMYFCASSEPVGQGGTQPQHFGDGTRLSIL.

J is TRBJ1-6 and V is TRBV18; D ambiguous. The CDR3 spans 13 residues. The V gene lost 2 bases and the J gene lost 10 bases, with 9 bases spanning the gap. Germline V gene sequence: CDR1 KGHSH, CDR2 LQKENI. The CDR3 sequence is CASSPGPDSPLHF. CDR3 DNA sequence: TGTGCCAGCTCACCAGGGCCTGACTCACCCCTCCACTTT.

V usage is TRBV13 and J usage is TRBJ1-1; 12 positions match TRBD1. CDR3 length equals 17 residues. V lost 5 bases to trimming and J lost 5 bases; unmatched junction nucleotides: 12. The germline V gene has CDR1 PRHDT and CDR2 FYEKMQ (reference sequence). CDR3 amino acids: CASSPRDRGLRGTEAFF. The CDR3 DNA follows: TGTGCCAGCAGCCCCCGGGACAGGGGGCTCCGTGGTACTGAAGCTTTCTTT.

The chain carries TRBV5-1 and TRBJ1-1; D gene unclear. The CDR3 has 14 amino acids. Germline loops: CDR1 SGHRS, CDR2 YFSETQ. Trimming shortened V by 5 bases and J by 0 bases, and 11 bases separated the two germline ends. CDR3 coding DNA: TGCGCCAGCAGTTCATCCGGTCTGAACACTGAAGCTTTCTTT. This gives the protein CASSSSGLNTEAFF.

CDR3 nucleotide sequence: TGTGCCAGCAACCGAGGGGGGGGCATGAACACTGAAGCTTTCTTT. This sequence encodes CASNRGGGMNTEAFF. The chain joins TRBV7-6 to TRBJ1-1; D perhaps matches TRBD1 (6 bases). V dropped 7 bases and J dropped 0 bases, with 15 bases sitting between them. The germline CDR1 and CDR2 sequences are SGHVS and FNYEAQ. The CDR3 runs 15 residues. Together with reference TRBV7-6 and TRBJ1-1, the CDR3 gives the full variable domain: GAGVSQSPRYKVTKRGQDVALRCDPISGHVSLYWYRQALGQGPEFLTYFNYEAQQDKSGLPNDRFSAERPEGSISTLTIQRTEQRDSAMYRCASNRGGGMNTEAFFGQGTRLTVV.

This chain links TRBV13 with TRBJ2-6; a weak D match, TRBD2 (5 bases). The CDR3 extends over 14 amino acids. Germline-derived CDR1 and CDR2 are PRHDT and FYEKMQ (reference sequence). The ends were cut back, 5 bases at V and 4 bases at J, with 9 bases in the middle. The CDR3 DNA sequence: TGTGCCAGCAGCGCGCGGGTCGGGGCCAACGTCCTGACTTTC. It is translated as CASSARVGANVLTF.

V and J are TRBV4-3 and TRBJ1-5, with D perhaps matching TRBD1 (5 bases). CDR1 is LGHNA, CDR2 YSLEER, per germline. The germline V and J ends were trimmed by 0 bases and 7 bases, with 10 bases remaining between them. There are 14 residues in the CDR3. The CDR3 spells CASSQDATVQPQHF. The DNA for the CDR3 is TGCGCCAGCAGCCAAGATGCGACAGTCCAGCCCCAGCATTTT.

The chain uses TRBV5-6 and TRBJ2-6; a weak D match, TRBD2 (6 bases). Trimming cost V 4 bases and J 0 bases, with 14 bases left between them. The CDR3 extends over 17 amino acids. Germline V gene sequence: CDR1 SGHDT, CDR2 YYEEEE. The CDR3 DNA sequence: TGTGCCAGCAGCCCATACGCGGGACTCTCTGGGGCCAACGTCCTGACTTTC. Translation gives CASSPYAGLSGANVLTF.

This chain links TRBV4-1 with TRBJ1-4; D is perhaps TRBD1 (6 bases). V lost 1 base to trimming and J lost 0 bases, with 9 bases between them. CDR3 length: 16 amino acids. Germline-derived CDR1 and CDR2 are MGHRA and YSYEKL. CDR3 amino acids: CASSQGTVATNEKLFF. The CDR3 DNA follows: TGCGCCAGCAGCCAAGGGACAGTCGCAACTAATGAAAAACTGTTTTTT.

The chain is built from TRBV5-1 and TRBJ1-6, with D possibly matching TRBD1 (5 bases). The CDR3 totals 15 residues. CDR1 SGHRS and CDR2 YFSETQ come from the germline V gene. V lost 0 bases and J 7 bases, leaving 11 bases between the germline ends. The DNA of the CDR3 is TGCGCCAGCAGCTTGGCCGTTAGGGGAAATTCACCCCTCCACTTT. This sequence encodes CASSLAVRGNSPLHF.

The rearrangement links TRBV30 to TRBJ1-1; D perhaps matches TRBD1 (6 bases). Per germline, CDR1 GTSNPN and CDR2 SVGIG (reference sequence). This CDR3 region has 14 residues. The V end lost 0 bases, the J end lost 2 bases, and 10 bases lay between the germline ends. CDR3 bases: TGTGCCTGGAGTGTGTTGGGGGCAAACACTGAAGCTTTCTTT. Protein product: CAWSVLGANTEAFF.

The CDR3 here is CASSKGPGDTQYF. Here the CDR3 DNA reads TGTGCCAGCAGCAAAGGCCCGGGGGATACGCAGTATTTT. J is TRBJ2-3 and V is TRBV21-1; the table's D call TRBD2 went unverified against the DNA. TRBV21-1 is reported as a pseudogene. The CDR3 is 13 residues long.

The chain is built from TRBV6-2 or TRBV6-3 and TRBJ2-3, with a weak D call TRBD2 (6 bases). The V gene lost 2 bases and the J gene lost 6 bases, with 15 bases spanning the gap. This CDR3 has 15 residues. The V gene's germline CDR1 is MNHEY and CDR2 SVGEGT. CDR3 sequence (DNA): TGTGCCAGCAGTTACGGGGGGACGGTCCCGGATACGCAGTATTTT. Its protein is CASSYGGTVPDTQYF.

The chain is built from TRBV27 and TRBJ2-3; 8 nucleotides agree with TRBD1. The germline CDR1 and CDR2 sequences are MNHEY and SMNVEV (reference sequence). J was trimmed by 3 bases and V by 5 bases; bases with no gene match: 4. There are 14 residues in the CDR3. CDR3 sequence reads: CASSPRTGTDTQYF. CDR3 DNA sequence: TGTGCCAGCAGTCCCCGGACAGGGACAGATACGCAGTATTTT.

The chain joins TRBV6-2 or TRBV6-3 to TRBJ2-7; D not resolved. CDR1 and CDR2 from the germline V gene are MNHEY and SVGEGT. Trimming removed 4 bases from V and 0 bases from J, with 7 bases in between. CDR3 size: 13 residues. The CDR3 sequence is CASSSQVSYEQYF. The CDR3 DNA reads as TGTGCCAGCAGTTCCCAGGTCTCCTACGAGCAGTACTTC.

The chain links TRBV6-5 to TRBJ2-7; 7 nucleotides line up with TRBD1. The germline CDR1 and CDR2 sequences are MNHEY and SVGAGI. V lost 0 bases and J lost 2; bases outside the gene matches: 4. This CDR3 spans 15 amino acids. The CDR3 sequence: CASSYSKQGAYEQYF. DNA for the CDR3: TGTGCCAGCAGTTACTCGAAGCAGGGGGCCTACGAGCAGTACTTC.

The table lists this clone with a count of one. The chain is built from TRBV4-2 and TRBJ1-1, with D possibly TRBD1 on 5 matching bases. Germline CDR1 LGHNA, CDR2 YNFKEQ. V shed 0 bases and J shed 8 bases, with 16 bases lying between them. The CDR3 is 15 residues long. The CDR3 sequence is CASSQEWMGPLEAFF. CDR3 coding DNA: TGTGCCAGCAGCCAAGAATGGATGGGGCCACTAGAAGCTTTCTTT.

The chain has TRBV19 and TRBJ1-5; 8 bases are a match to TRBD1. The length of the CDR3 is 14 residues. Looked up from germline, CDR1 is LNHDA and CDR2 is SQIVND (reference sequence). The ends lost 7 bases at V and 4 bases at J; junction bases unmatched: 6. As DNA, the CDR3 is TGTGCCAGTATTCAGGGGGCTGGAAATCAGCCCCAGCATTTT. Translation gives CASIQGAGNQPQHF. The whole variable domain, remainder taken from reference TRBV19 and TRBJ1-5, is DGGITQSPKYLFRKEGQNVTLSCEQNLNHDAMYWYRQDPGQGLRLIYYSQIVNDFQKGDIAEGYSVSREKKESFPLTVTSAQKNPTAFYLCASIQGAGNQPQHFGDGTRLSIL.

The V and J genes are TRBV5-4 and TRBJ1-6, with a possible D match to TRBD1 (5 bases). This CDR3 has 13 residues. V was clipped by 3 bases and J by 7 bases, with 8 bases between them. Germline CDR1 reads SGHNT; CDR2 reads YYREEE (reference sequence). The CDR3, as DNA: TGTGCCAGCAGCTATCGACAGAATTCACCCCTCCACTTT. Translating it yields CASSYRQNSPLHF.